The 4 T cell receptor beta chains below all came from one sample that was sequenced in a study of blood T cells in healthy people across ages. For the second PCR, which ran for roughly 7 to 11 cycles, a sample-barcoded 5' primer and a J-beta primer mix were used. Via MiXCR, TCRdb re-called the 5' RACE reads, giving one row per CDR3 protein. In the table there are hundreds of thousands of distinct CDR3 sequences, 29% of which are singletons. Sequenced material: blood. These receptors all come from a woman older than 75 in good health.

Many counts were recorded for this clonotype. The chain has TRBV20-1 and TRBJ2-3; D may be TRBD1 or TRBD2 (5 bases each). Germline V gene sequence: CDR1 DFQATT, CDR2 SNEGSKA (reference sequence). This CDR3 has 15 residues. Trimming removed 5 bases from V and 3 bases from J, with 18 bases in between. CDR3 loop: CSAGVKGSLTDTQYF. As DNA, the CDR3 is TGCAGTGCTGGGGTAAAGGGGAGTTTGACAGATACGCAGTATTTT.

This clonotype showed up many times. J is TRBJ2-1 and V is TRBV4-3, with a weak D call TRBD1 (5 bases). CDR1 and CDR2 from the germline V gene are LGHNA and YSLEER. V was shortened by 1 base and J by 4 bases, with 11 bases between the two germline ends. CDR3 length: 15 residues. The CDR3 region has the DNA TGCGCCAGCAGCCAAGGGACAAGGACATACAATGAGCAGTTCTTC. This encodes CASSQGTRTYNEQFF.

This clonotype has a count of ten or more. In DNA form, the CDR3 reads TGTGCCAGCAGTCTAGGGGTTAGTCGGGAGACCCAGTACTTC. This translates into CASSLGVSRETQYF. The V call is TRBV12-3 or TRBV12-4, the J call TRBJ2-5, with TRBD1 as a possible D gene (5 bases). V was pared by 5 bases and J by 5 bases, with 15 bases between. The CDR3 spans 14 residues.

The chain couples TRBV7-3 to TRBJ2-1; TRBD1 aligns across 8 bases. V lost 1 base and J lost 12; bases outside the gene matches: 5. From germline, CDR1 is SGHTA and CDR2 FQGTGA. The CDR3 sequence is 13 residues long. CDR3 nucleotide sequence: TGTGCCAGCAGCTTAAGTACAGGGGGTCGGCAGTTCTTC. Its protein product is CASSLSTGGRQFF.